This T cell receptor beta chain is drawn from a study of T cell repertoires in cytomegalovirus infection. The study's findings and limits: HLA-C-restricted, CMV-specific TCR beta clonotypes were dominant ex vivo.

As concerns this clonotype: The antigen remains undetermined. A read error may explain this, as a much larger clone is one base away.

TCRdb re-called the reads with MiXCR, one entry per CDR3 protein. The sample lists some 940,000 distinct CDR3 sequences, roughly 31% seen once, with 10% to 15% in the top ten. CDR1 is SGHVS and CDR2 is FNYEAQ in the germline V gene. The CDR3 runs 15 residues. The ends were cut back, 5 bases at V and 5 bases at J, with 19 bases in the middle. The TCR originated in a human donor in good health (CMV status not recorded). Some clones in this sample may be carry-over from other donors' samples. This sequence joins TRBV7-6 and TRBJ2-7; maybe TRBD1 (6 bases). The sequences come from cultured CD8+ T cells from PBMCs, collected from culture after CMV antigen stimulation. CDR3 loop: CASSQGGGRGHEQYF. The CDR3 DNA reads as TGTGCCAGCAGCCAAGGCGGAGGCAGGGGACACGAGCAGTACTTC.